The clone carrying this T cell receptor (beta chain) came up once. This entry is derived from a study of OX40 agonist ivuxolimab in advanced cancers. The V end lost 4 bases, the J end lost 6 bases, and 16 bases lay between the germline ends. The CDR3 loop spans 15 amino acids. Germline lookup yields CDR1 MNHEY and CDR2 SMNVEV (reference sequence). Sequenced by immunoSEQ multiplex PCR; TCRdb stores in-frame clones only, minus some. The sample contains about 120,000 clones, 90% to 95% of which appear only once. The chain combines TRBV27 with TRBJ2-1; D may be TRBD1 or TRBD2 (5 bases each). The sequence was obtained from an adult with an advanced solid tumor such as melanoma, head and neck, liver or kidney cancer. Sample: CD4+ or CD8+ T cells sorted from blood, taken in a trial of the OX40 agonist ivuxolimab. CDR3 bases: TGTGCCAGCAGTTGGACCCTCGGGGCTGCCAATGAGCAGTTCTTC. It specifies CASSWTLGAANEQFF.